The next 11 T cell receptor beta chains were all read from a single sample in a study of blood T cell repertoires in COVID-19. Sequenced by immunoSEQ multiplex PCR; TCRdb stores in-frame clones only, minus some. The data contain about 170,000 clones, 86% of them singletons. What was sequenced was peripheral blood. Source of these receptors: a woman of 80 years or more in a cohort sampled during active or convalescent COVID-19.

The chain recombines TRBV27 with TRBJ2-1; possibly TRBD2 for D (6 bases). Trimming left V 2 bases short and J 4 bases short, with 15 bases between. This CDR3 is built from 16 residues. CDR1 is MNHEY and CDR2 is SMNVEV in the germline V gene (reference sequence). CDR3 region: CASSLGGARGYNEQFF. CDR3 sequence (DNA): TGTGCCAGCAGTTTAGGAGGGGCTAGGGGATACAATGAGCAGTTCTTC.

This chain links TRBV25-1 with TRBJ1-1; TRBD1 agrees at 7 bases. Germline loops: CDR1 MGHDK, CDR2 SYGVNS. This CDR3 region has 13 residues. The J segment lost 4 bases and the V segment lost 7 bases, leaving 6 bases of the junction unmatched. Here the CDR3 reads CASTSTGTTEAFF. CDR3 coding DNA: TGTGCCAGCACGTCGACAGGGACCACTGAAGCTTTCTTT.

This sequence joins TRBV10-2 and TRBJ1-1, with 9 nucleotides matching TRBD1. CDR3 size: 14 residues. Germline V gene lookup returns CDR1 WSHSY and CDR2 SAAADI. J gave up 1 base and V 6 bases, and 3 bases lay outside the gene matches. In nucleotides, the CDR3 is TGCGCCAGCAGAGGGACAGGGTCGAACACTGAAGCTTTCTTT. Translation gives CASRGTGSNTEAFF.

The chain joins TRBV10-3 to TRBJ2-5, with TRBD2 matching 9 bases. With V trimmed by 10 bases and J by 3 bases, 3 bases remained unmatched. The CDR3 has 12 amino acids. The germline V gene encodes CDR1 ENHRY and CDR2 SYGVKD. The CDR3 here is CATASGEETQYF. The CDR3 bases are TGTGCCACTGCTAGCGGGGAAGAGACCCAGTACTTC.

The chain couples TRBV28 to TRBJ1-2; perhaps TRBD1 as D (5 bases). The length of the CDR3 is 14 residues. The V and J ends lost 5 bases and 4 bases respectively, with 14 bases between them. Germline V CDR1 and CDR2: MDHEN, SYDVKM. This CDR3 reads CASSEGDKGYGYTF. In DNA form, the CDR3 reads TGTGCCAGCAGTGAAGGGGATAAGGGCTATGGCTACACCTTC.

The chain uses TRBV24-1 and TRBJ1-5; 7 bases line up with TRBD1. This CDR3 is 16 amino acids long. Losses at the gene ends were 4 bases for V and 5 bases for J; bases not matched to a gene: 10. Germline CDR1 reads KGHDR; CDR2 reads SFDVKD. CDR3 protein: CATSDPDRDEDQPQHF. DNA of the CDR3: TGTGCCACCAGTGACCCTGACAGGGACGAGGATCAGCCCCAGCATTTT.

The table lists this clone with a count of one. The chain is built from TRBV28 and TRBJ1-3, with D maybe TRBD1 (5 bases). The germline gives CDR1 MDHEN, CDR2 SYDVKM. Trimming shortened V by 6 bases and J by 4 bases, and 13 bases separated the two germline ends. CDR3 length: 14 residues. In DNA, the CDR3 is TGTGCCAGCAGCCTAACAGGAGGGGGAAACACCATATATTTT. This sequence encodes CASSLTGGGNTIYF.

J is TRBJ1-3 and V is TRBV6-5; 8 nucleotides match TRBD1. The germline V gene has CDR1 MNHEY and CDR2 SVGAGI. This CDR3 comprises 14 residues. Germline trimming cut 7 bases from V and 4 bases from J; bases unmatched to any gene: 6. The CDR3 DNA reads as TGTGCCAGCATCGACAGGGGCAGAGGAAACACCATATATTTT. Protein: CASIDRGRGNTIYF.

The rearrangement uses TRBV5-6 and TRBJ1-2; possible D gene TRBD1, 6 bases. V lost 2 bases and J 4 bases, leaving 27 bases between the germline ends. CDR3 size: 19 residues. The germline CDR1 and CDR2 sequences are SGHDT and YYEEEE. CDR3 residues: CASSFNLVGDGGRAYGYTF. The CDR3 nucleotides are TGTGCCAGCAGCTTCAACCTGGTTGGAGACGGGGGGCGGGCCTATGGCTACACCTTC.

The V and J genes are TRBV19 and TRBJ2-2; 11 nucleotides align to TRBD2. With V trimmed by 6 bases and J by 5 bases, 11 bases remained unmatched. CDR3 length: 17 residues. CDR1 is LNHDA, CDR2 SQIVND, per germline (reference sequence). CDR3 loop: CASRAWALAGDTGELFF. The CDR3 nucleotides read TGTGCCAGTAGGGCCTGGGCACTAGCGGGAGATACCGGGGAGCTGTTTTTT.

The chain recombines TRBV21-1 with TRBJ1-1; TRBD1, the table's D call, lacks a check against the DNA. TRBV21-1 is annotated as a pseudogene. This CDR3 contains 15 residues. CDR3 protein: CASSEAGTPNTEAFF. The CDR3 DNA reads TGTGCCAGCAGCGAGGCCGGGACACCGAACACTGAAGCTTTCTTT.